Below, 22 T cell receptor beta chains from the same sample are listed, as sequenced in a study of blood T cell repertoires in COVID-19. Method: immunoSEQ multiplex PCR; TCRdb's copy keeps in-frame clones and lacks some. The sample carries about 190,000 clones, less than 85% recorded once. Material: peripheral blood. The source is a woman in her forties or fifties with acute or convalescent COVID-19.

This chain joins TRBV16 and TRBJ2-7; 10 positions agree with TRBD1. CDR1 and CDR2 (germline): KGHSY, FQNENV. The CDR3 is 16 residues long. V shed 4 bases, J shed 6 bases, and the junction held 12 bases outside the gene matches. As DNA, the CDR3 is TGTGCCAGCAGCCCTACCCCGGGACAGGGGAACCGCGAGCAGTACTTC. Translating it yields CASSPTPGQGNREQYF.

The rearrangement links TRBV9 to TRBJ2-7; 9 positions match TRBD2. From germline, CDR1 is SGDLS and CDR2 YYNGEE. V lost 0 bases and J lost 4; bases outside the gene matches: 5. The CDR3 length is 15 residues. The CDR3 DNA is TGTGCCAGCAGCGTAGATCCTAGCGGGGTTTACGAGCAGTACTTC. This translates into CASSVDPSGVYEQYF.

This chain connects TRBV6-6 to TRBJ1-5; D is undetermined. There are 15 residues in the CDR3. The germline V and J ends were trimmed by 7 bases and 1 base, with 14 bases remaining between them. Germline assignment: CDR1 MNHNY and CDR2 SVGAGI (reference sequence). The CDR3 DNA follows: TGTGCCAGCAAGGTCCTGGGCCAGAGCAATCAGCCCCAGCATTTT. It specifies CASKVLGQSNQPQHF.

The CDR3 DNA follows: TGTGCCAGCAGCTTCCGGGAAAAACTGTTTTTT. Translated: CASSFREKLFF. This chain joins TRBV7-9 and TRBJ1-4; D not resolved. The CDR3 contains 11 residues. The V end was cut by 3 bases, the J end by 8 bases, with 4 bases between. Germline CDR1 SEHNR, CDR2 FQNEAQ (reference sequence).

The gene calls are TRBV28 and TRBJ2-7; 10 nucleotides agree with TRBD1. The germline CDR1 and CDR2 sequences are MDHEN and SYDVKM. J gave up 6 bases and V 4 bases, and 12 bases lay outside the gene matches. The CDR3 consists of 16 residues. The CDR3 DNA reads TGTGCCAGCAGTTCACCGGGACAGGGGACGAGGTCCGAGCAGTACTTC. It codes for CASSSPGQGTRSEQYF. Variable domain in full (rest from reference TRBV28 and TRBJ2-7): DVKVTQSSRYLVKRTGEKVFLECVQDMDHENMFWYRQDPGLGLRLIYFSYDVKMKEKGDIPEGYSVSREKKERFSLILESASTNQTSMYLCASSSPGQGTRSEQYFGPGTRLTVT.

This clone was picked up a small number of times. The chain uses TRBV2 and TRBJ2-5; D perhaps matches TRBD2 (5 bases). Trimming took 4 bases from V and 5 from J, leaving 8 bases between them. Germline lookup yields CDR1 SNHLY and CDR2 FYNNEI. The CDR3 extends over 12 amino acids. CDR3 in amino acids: CASSAQRETQYF. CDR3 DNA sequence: TGTGCCAGCAGTGCCCAGCGGGAGACCCAGTACTTC.

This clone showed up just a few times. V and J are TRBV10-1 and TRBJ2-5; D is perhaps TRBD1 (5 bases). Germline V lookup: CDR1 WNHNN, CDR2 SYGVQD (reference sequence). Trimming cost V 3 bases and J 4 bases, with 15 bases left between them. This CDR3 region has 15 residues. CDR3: CASSDGGSQGETQYF. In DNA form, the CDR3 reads TGCGCCAGCAGTGACGGTGGCAGTCAGGGAGAGACCCAGTACTTC.

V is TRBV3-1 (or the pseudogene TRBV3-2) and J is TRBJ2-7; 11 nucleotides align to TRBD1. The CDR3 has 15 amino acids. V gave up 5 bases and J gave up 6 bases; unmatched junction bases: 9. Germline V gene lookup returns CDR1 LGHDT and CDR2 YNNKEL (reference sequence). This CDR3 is CASSSRTGGNAEQYF. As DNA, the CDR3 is TGTGCCAGCAGCTCCCGGACAGGGGGCAACGCCGAGCAGTACTTC.

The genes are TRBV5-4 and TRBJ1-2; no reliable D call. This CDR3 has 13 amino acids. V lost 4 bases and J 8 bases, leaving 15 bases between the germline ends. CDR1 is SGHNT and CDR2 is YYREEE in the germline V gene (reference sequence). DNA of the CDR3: TGTGCCAGCAGCCTGCATCAATCTATCGGCTACACCTTC. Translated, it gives CASSLHQSIGYTF. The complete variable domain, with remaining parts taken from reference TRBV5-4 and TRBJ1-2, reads ETGVTQSPTHLIKTRGQQVTLRCSSQSGHNTVSWYQQALGQGPQFIFQYYREEENGRGNFPPRFSGLQFPNYSSELNVNALELDDSALYLCASSLHQSIGYTFGSGTRLTVV.

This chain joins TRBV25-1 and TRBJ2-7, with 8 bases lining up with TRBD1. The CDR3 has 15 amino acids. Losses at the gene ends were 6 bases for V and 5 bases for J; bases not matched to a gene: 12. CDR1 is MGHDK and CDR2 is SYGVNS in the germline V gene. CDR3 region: CASSAAWTGFDEQYF. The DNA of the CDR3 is TGTGCCAGCAGCGCCGCTTGGACAGGGTTCGACGAGCAGTACTTC.

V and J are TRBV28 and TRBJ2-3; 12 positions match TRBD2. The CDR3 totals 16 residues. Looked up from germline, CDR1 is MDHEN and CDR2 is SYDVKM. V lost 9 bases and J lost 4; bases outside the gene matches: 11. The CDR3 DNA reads TGTGCCAGTCCCCCTAGCGGGAGGGCCAGGGCAGATACGCAGTATTTT. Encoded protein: CASPPSGRARADTQYF.

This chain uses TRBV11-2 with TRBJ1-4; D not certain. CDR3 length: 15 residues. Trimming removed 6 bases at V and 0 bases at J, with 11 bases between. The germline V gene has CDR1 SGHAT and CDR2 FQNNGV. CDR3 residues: CASSSPGTTNEKLFF. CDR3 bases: TGTGCCAGCAGTTCCCCGGGGACAACTAATGAAAAACTGTTTTTT.

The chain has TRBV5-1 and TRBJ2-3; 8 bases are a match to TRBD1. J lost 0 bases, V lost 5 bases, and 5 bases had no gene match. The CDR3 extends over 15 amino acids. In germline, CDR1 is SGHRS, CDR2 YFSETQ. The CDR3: CASSYRQGSTDTQYF. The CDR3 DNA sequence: TGCGCCAGCAGTTATCGACAGGGGAGCACAGATACGCAGTATTTT. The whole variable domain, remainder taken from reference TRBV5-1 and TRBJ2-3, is KAGVTQTPRYLIKTRGQQVTLSCSPISGHRSVSWYQQTPGQGLQFLFEYFSETQRNKGNFPGRFSGRQFSNSRSEMNVSTLELGDSALYLCASSYRQGSTDTQYFGPGTRLTVL.

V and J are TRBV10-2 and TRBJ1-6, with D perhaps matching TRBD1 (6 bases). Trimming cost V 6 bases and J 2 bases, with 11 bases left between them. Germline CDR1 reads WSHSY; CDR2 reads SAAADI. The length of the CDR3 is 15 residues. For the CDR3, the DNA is TGCGCCAGCAGGGACGGACAGACCTATAATTCACCCCTCCACTTT. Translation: CASRDGQTYNSPLHF.

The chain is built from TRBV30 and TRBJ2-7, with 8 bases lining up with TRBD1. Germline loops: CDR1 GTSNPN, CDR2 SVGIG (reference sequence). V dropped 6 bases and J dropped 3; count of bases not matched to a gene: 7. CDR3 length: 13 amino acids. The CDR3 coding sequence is TGTGCCTGTTCTCGACAGGGGCTCTACGAGCAGTACTTC. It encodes CACSRQGLYEQYF.

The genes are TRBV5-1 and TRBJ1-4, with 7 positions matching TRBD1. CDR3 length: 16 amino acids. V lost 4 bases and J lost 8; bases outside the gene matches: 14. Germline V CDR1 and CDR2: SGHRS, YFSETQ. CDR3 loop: CASSRDGMTGSEKLFF. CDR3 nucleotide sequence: TGCGCCAGCAGCCGGGATGGGATGACAGGGTCCGAAAAACTGTTTTTT. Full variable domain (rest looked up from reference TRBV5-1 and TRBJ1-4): KAGVTQTPRYLIKTRGQQVTLSCSPISGHRSVSWYQQTPGQGLQFLFEYFSETQRNKGNFPGRFSGRQFSNSRSEMNVSTLELGDSALYLCASSRDGMTGSEKLFFGSGTQLSVL.

This CDR3 is CASRPDRAYGYTF. For the CDR3, the DNA is TGTGCCAGCAGACCGGACAGGGCCTATGGCTACACCTTC. The chain joins TRBV6-5 to TRBJ1-2; 8 nucleotides line up with TRBD1. Trimming removed 6 bases from V and 4 bases from J; junction bases left unmatched: 4. The CDR3 has 13 residues. In germline, CDR1 is MNHEY, CDR2 SVGAGI.

In nucleotides, the CDR3 is TGTGCCAGCAGCCGGACTAGCGCCAATGAGCAGTTCTTC. It is translated as CASSRTSANEQFF. The chain links TRBV3-1 (or the pseudogene TRBV3-2) to TRBJ2-1; 9 nucleotides line up with TRBD2. Trimming at V came to 4 bases and at J to 6 bases, leaving 1 base not matched to a gene. Germline lookup yields CDR1 LGHDT and CDR2 YNNKEL (reference sequence). The CDR3 extends over 13 amino acids.

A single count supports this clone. The CDR3 sequence: CASSPTGESSKNIQYF. In nucleotides, the CDR3 is TGTGCCAGCAGCCCCACAGGGGAATCCTCCAAAAACATTCAGTACTTC. The chain links TRBV28 to TRBJ2-4; 7 bases match TRBD1. This CDR3 region has 16 residues. J gave up 2 bases and V 6 bases, and 10 bases lay outside the gene matches. CDR1 MDHEN and CDR2 SYDVKM come from the germline V gene.

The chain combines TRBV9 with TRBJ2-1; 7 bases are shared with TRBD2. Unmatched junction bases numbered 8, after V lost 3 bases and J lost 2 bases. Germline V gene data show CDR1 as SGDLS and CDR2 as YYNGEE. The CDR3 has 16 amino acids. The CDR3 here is CASSGGGAGTYNEQFF. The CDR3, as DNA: TGTGCCAGCAGCGGGGGAGGGGCAGGGACCTACAATGAGCAGTTCTTC.

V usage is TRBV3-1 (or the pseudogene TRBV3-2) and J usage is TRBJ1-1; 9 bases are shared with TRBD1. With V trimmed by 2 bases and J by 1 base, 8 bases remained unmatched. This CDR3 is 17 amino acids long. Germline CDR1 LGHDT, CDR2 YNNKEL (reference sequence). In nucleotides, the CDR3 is TGTGCCAGCAGCCAACCCAGACAGGGGGGGCGGAACACTGAAGCTTTCTTT. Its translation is CASSQPRQGGRNTEAFF.

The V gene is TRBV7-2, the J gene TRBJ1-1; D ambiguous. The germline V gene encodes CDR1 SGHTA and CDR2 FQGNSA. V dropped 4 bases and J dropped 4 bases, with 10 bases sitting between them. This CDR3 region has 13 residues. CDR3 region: CASSYRVSTEAFF. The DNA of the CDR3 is TGTGCCAGCAGCTATCGGGTAAGCACTGAAGCTTTCTTT.